The subject of this entry is one T cell receptor (beta chain). These data belong to a study of blood T cell repertoires in COVID-19. For the study at large: Spain, Italy and the United States supplied samples that represented acute and convalescent COVID-19.

Measured with immunoSEQ multiplex PCR; TCRdb has only the in-frame clones, and not every one. The sample has 200,000 to 250,000 clones; around 87% are singletons. Trimming took 4 bases from V and 4 from J, leaving 8 bases between them. The CDR3 has 14 amino acids. Germline V CDR1 and CDR2: SGHVS, FNYEAQ. Exposed participants encountered a COVID-19 case during the 2 weeks preceding study entry. The source material was PBMCs or T cells enriched from blood (not recorded which). The rearrangement uses TRBV7-6 and TRBJ2-6; TRBD1 is a possible D gene (6 bases). This clonotype originated in a man aged 25-40 years who had been exposed to COVID-19. The CDR3 loop is CASSSGVGANVLTF. As DNA, the CDR3 is TGTGCCAGCAGCTCAGGGGTCGGGGCCAACGTCCTGACTTTC.